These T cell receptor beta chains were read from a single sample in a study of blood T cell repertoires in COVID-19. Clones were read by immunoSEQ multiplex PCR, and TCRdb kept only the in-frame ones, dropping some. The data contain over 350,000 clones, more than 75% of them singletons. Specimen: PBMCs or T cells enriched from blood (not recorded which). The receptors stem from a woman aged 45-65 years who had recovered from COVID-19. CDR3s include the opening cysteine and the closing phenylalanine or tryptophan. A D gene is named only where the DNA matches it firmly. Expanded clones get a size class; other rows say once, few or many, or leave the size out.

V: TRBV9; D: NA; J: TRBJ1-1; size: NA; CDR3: CASSVETGSPEAFF; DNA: TGTGCCAGCAGCGTAGAAACAGGGAGCCCTGAAGCTTTCTTT
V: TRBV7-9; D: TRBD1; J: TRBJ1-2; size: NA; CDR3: CASSSGQGGAYGYTF; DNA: TGTGCCAGCAGCTCCGGACAGGGGGGCGCATATGGCTACACCTTC
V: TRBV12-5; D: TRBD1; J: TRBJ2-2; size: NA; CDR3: CASGFATGGLGTGELFF; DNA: TGTGCTAGTGGTTTCGCGACAGGGGGTCTAGGTACCGGGGAGCTGTTTTTT
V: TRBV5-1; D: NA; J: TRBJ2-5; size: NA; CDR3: CASSWTSRETQYF; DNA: TGCGCCAGCAGCTGGACAAGCCGGGAGACCCAGTACTTC
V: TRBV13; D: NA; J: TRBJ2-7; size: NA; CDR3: CASSAGSYEQYF; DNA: TGTGCCAGCAGCGCGGGATCCTACGAGCAGTACTTC
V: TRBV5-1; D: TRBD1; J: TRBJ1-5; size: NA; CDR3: CASSKGTGGFQPQHF; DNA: TGCGCCAGCAGCAAAGGGACAGGGGGCTTTCAGCCCCAGCATTTT
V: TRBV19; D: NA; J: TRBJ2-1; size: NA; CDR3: CASSMTARASYNEQFF; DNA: TGTGCCAGTAGTATGACGGCGCGGGCCTCCTACAATGAGCAGTTCTTC
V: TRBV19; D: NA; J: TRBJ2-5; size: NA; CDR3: CASSSLLAVGQETQYF; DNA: TGTGCCAGTAGTTCCCTTTTGGCGGTCGGTCAGGAGACCCAGTACTTC
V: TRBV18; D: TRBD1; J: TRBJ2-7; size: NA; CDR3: CASSLQGAGVEQYF; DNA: TGTGCCAGCTCACTACAGGGGGCGGGTGTCGAGCAGTACTTC
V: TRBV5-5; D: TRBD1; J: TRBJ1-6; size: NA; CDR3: CASSWGQGNSPLHF; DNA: TGTGCCAGCAGCTGGGGACAGGGTAATTCACCCCTCCACTTT
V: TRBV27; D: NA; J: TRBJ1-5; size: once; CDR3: CASSPKNSRGQPQHF; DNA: TGTGCCAGCAGTCCAAAAAACTCTAGGGGTCAGCCCCAGCATTTT
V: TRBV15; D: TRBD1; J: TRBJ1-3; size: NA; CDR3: CATSRDQGTGFGNTIYF; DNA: TGTGCCACCAGCAGAGATCAAGGGACAGGGTTTGGAAACACCATATATTTT
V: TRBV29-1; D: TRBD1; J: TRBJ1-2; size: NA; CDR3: CSGSGTGETNYGYTF; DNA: TGCAGCGGGTCCGGGACAGGGGAAACTAACTATGGCTACACCTTC
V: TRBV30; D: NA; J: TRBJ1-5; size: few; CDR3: CAWSEAGDWSNQPQHF; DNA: TGTGCCTGGAGTGAGGCGGGGGATTGGAGCAATCAGCCCCAGCATTTT
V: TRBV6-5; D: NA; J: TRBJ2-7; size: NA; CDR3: CASRIGGSVYEQYF; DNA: TGTGCCAGCAGGATAGGGGGAAGCGTCTACGAGCAGTACTTC
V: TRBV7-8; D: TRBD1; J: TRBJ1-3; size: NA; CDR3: CASSLARQGSSGNTIYF; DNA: TGTGCCAGCAGCTTAGCTCGACAGGGGAGCTCTGGAAACACCATATATTTT
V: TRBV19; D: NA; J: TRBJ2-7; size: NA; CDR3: CASSIPQGREQYF; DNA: TGTGCCAGTAGTATCCCACAGGGACGCGAGCAGTACTTC
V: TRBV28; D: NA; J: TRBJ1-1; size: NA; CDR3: CASSLVGGGARTEAFF; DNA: TGTGCCAGCAGTTTAGTTGGTGGGGGGGCACGGACTGAAGCTTTCTTT
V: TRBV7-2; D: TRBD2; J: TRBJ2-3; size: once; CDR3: CASSLFTSGTDTQYF; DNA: TGTGCCAGCAGCTTATTTACTAGCGGGACAGATACGCAGTATTTT
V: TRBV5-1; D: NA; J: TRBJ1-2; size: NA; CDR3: CASTHDSIYGYTF; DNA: TGCGCCAGCACCCACGACAGCATCTATGGCTACACCTTC
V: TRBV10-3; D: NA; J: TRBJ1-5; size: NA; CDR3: CAISEVGGDQPQHF; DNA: TGTGCCATCAGTGAAGTGGGGGGAGATCAGCCCCAGCATTTT
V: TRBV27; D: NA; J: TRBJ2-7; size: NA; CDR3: CASFAGGGGDEQYF; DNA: TGTGCCAGCTTTGCCGGGGGTGGTGGAGACGAGCAGTACTTC
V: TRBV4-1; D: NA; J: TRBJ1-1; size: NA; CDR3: CASRKLGGPKNTEAFF; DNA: TGCGCCAGCAGGAAACTCGGCGGGCCGAAGAACACTGAAGCTTTCTTT
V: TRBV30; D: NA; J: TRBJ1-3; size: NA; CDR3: CAWSKQGNTIYF; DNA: TGTGCCTGGAGTAAACAGGGAAACACCATATATTTT
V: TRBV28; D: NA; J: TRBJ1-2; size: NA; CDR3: CASSFNGYGYTF; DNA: TGTGCCAGCAGTTTTAACGGGTATGGCTACACCTTC
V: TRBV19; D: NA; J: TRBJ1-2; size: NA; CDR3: CASSLSTGFSGYTF; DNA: TGTGCCAGTAGTTTATCGACAGGTTTTTCTGGCTACACCTTC
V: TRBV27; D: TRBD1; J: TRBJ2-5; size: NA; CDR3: CASSSRDRGQETQYF; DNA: TGTGCCAGCAGTTCCCGGGACAGGGGGCAAGAGACCCAGTACTTC
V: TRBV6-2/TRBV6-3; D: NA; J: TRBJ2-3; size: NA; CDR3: CASSGVQRVKSTDTQYF; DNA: TGTGCCAGCAGTGGTGTCCAGCGGGTGAAAAGCACAGATACGCAGTATTTT
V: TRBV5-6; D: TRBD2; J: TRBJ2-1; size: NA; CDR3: CASSRLAGGTYEQFF; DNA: TGTGCCAGCAGTCGACTAGCGGGGGGGACTTATGAGCAGTTCTTC
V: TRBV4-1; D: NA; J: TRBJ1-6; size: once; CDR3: CASSQSPWQGKSSYNSPLHF; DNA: TGCGCCAGCAGCCAATCCCCTTGGCAGGGCAAGAGCTCCTATAATTCACCCCTCCACTTT
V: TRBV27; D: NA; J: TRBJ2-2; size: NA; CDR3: CASSLLAPNTGELFF; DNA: TGTGCCAGCAGTTTATTGGCACCGAACACCGGGGAGCTGTTTTTT
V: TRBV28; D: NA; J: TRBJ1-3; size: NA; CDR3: CASTSDTFSGNTIYF; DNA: TGTGCCAGCACCTCCGACACGTTCTCTGGAAACACCATATATTTT
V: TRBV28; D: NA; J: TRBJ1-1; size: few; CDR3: CASRRGDIVDTEAFF; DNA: TGTGCCAGCAGGCGGGGGGACATTGTGGACACTGAAGCTTTCTTT
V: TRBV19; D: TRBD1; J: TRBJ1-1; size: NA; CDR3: CASSILGTGGMNTEAFF; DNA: TGTGCCAGTAGTATACTGGGGACAGGGGGCATGAACACTGAAGCTTTCTTT
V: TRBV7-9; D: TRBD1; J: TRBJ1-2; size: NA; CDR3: CASSPQGVTNYGYTF; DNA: TGTGCCAGCAGCCCGCAGGGGGTGACCAACTATGGCTACACCTTC
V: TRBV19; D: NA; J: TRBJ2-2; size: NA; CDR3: CASSDRGTGELFF; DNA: TGTGCCAGTAGTGATCGGGGGACCGGGGAGCTGTTTTTT
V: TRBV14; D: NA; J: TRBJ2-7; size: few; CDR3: CASSRSTSYEQYF; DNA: TGTGCCAGCAGTCGGTCTACTTCCTACGAGCAGTACTTC
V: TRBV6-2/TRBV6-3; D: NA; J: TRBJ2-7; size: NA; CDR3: CASSYPRAGTPLSYEQYF; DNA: TGTGCCAGCAGTTACCCACGGGCCGGGACTCCGCTCTCCTACGAGCAGTACTTC
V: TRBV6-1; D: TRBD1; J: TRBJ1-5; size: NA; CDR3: CASSEPTGGANQPQHF; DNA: TGTGCCAGCAGTGAGCCCACAGGGGGCGCGAATCAGCCCCAGCATTTT
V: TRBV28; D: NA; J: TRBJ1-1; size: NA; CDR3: CASGPPGQLNTEAFF; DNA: TGTGCCAGCGGACCACCGGGACAACTAAACACTGAAGCTTTCTTT
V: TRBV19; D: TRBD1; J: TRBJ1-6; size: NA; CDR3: CASRPTGTNSPLHF; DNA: TGTGCCAGTAGGCCGACAGGGACAAATTCACCCCTCCACTTT
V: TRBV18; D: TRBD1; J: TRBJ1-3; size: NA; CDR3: CASSVTGDSSSGNTIYF; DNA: TGTGCCAGCTCCGTAACAGGGGATTCATCGTCTGGAAACACCATATATTTT
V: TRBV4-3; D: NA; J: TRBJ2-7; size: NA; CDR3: CASSQEGTRGSYEQYF; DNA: TGCGCCAGCAGCCAAGAGGGCACACGGGGGTCCTACGAGCAGTACTTC
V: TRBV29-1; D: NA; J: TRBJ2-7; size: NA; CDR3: CSVRENNYYEQYF; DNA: TGCAGCGTTCGGGAGAACAACTACTACGAGCAGTACTTC
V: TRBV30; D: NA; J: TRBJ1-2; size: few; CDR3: CAWSVGTANYGYTF; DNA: TGTGCCTGGAGTGTAGGAACAGCTAACTATGGCTACACCTTC
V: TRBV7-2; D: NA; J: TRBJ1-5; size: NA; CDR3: CASSTEKLYSNQPQHF; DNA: TGTGCCAGCAGCACAGAAAAACTTTATAGCAATCAGCCCCAGCATTTT
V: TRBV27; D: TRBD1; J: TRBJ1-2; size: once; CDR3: CASSLHQPGQGYGYTF; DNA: TGTGCCAGCAGTCTACATCAACCGGGACAGGGGTACGGCTACACCTTC
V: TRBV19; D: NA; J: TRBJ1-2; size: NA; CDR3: CASTPRGEIYGYTF; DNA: TGTGCCAGTACTCCACGGGGGGAAATCTATGGCTACACCTTC
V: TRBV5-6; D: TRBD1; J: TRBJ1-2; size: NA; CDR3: CASSAGQVYGYTF; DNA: TGTGCCAGCAGCGCTGGACAGGTCTATGGCTACACCTTC
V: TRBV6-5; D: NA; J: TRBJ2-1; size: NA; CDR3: CASSYVFLGGEQFF; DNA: TGTGCCAGCAGTTACGTCTTTTTGGGGGGTGAGCAGTTCTTC
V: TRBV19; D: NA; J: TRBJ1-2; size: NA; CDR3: CASSMGGLCYTF; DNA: TGTGCCAGTAGTATGGGCGGACTTTGTTACACCTTC
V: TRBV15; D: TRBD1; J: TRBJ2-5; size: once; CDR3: CATSREGTGASQETQYF; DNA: TGTGCCACCAGCAGAGAAGGGACAGGGGCCAGTCAAGAGACCCAGTACTTC